Below, 27 T cell receptor beta chains from the same sample are listed, as sequenced in a study of CD8 T cells in ankylosing spondylitis. Whole-study results and caveats: A TCR beta motif of 8 or 9 highly homologous variants appeared characteristic of ankylosing spondylitis blood.

These receptors have no known antigen. MiXCR, run by TCRdb on the 5' RACE reads, gives a single entry per CDR3 protein. The sample consists of more than 500,000 distinct CDR3 sequences, less than 6% of them appearing once. The sequenced sample consisted of blood, either unsorted or a sorted T cell fraction (not recorded which). The receptors shown here come from a male donor with ankylosing spondylitis.

In its sample, this clonotype was seen many times. V and J are TRBV20-1 and TRBJ2-7; 10 bases are shared with TRBD2. The ends lost 3 bases at V and 6 bases at J; junction bases unmatched: 8. CDR3 size: 14 residues. The germline V gene encodes CDR1 DFQATT and CDR2 SNEGSKA (reference sequence). CDR3 protein: CSASRLAGALEQYF. The CDR3 region has the DNA TGCAGTGCTAGTCGGCTAGCGGGAGCCCTCGAGCAGTACTTC.

The sample holds many counts of this clonotype. This chain connects TRBV27 to TRBJ1-1; a possible D gene is TRBD1 (5 bases). Trimming left V 3 bases short and J 1 base short, with 6 bases between. The germline CDR1 and CDR2 sequences are MNHEY and SMNVEV (reference sequence). The CDR3 is 13 amino acids. This CDR3 reads CASSFDRNTEAFF. The CDR3 DNA reads TGTGCCAGCAGTTTCGACAGGAACACTGAAGCTTTCTTT.

Many counts were recorded for this clonotype. The chain recombines TRBV20-1 with TRBJ2-5; D is unclear. The CDR3 runs 14 residues. Germline V lookup: CDR1 DFQATT, CDR2 SNEGSKA (reference sequence). Trimming took 4 bases from V and 5 from J, leaving 17 bases between them. CDR3 protein: CSATFFWGMETQYF. The CDR3 DNA follows: TGCAGTGCTACCTTTTTTTGGGGAATGGAGACCCAGTACTTC.

This clonotype was recorded many times. The chain uses TRBV5-1 and TRBJ2-1, with 8 bases matching TRBD2. With 4 bases clipped from V and 4 bases from J, the junction kept 7 bases outside the gene matches. Germline V gene data show CDR1 as SGHRS and CDR2 as YFSETQ. The CDR3 runs 15 residues. DNA of the CDR3: TGCGCCAGCAGCAGGAGCGGGGGACTTTACAATGAGCAGTTCTTC. It codes for CASSRSGGLYNEQFF.

This clonotype was detected many times. The chain links TRBV5-1 to TRBJ2-1; either TRBD1 or TRBD2 may fit D (5 bases each). Trimming removed 1 base at V and 9 bases at J, with 17 bases between. Per the germline V gene, CDR1 is SGHRS and CDR2 is YFSETQ. The CDR3 covers 15 residues. In DNA, the CDR3 is TGCGCCAGCAGCTTGCAGCCCAAAGGGACCTCTGAGCAGTTCTTC. The encoded protein is CASSLQPKGTSEQFF.

There are many counts of this clonotype. This chain connects TRBV6-1 to TRBJ2-5, with 7 nucleotides matching TRBD1. The CDR3 runs 15 residues. The V and J ends lost 6 bases and 2 bases, in that order; junction bases with no gene match: 9. Germline lookup yields CDR1 MNHNS and CDR2 SASEGT. For the CDR3, the DNA is TGTGCCAGCAGCTCGTTCTGGGGACAGCAAGAGACCCAGTACTTC. It encodes CASSSFWGQQETQYF.

The rearrangement uses TRBV5-8 and TRBJ2-5; no clear D gene. Germline CDR1 and CDR2: SGHTS and YDEGEE. V was shortened by 0 bases and J by 5 bases, with 11 bases between the two germline ends. The CDR3 is 14 amino acids. In DNA form, the CDR3 reads TGTGCCAGCAGCTTGGCCATGGGCGTGGAGACCCAGTACTTC. This codes for CASSLAMGVETQYF.

This clonotype was recorded many times. V gene TRBV7-2 combines with J gene TRBJ1-6; D ambiguous. This CDR3 comprises 16 residues. Looked up from germline, CDR1 is SGHTA and CDR2 is FQGNSA. V was cut by 1 base and J by 10 bases, with 17 bases left in between. Here the CDR3 reads CASSLGLRREDSPLHF. The DNA for the CDR3 is TGTGCCAGCAGCTTAGGTCTCCGAAGGGAGGACTCACCCCTCCACTTT.

This clonotype was counted at least ten times. The chain couples TRBV4-1 to TRBJ2-6; a weak D match, TRBD1 (6 bases). The V end was cut by 0 bases, the J end by 0 bases, with 12 bases between. The length of the CDR3 is 18 residues. Germline lookup yields CDR1 MGHRA and CDR2 YSYEKL. Written as DNA, the CDR3 is TGCGCCAGCAGCCAAGAGGGGGCCATGAGCTCTGGGGCCAACGTCCTGACTTTC. Translating it yields CASSQEGAMSSGANVLTF.

This clonotype was counted ten times or more. The chain has TRBV20-1 and TRBJ2-7; D is ambiguous. CDR1 is DFQATT, CDR2 SNEGSKA, per germline (reference sequence). CDR3 length: 14 residues. V lost 3 bases and J 1 base, leaving 13 bases between the germline ends. The CDR3 sequence is CSARDQGRSYEQYF. The CDR3 nucleotides read TGCAGTGCTAGGGACCAAGGAAGGTCCTACGAGCAGTACTTC.

This clonotype was observed a few times. V is TRBV3-1 and J is TRBJ2-1; 10 nucleotides match TRBD1. CDR1 and CDR2 from the germline V gene are LGHDT and YNNKEL (reference sequence). The J segment lost 6 bases and the V segment lost 3 bases, leaving 5 bases of the junction unmatched. This CDR3 is 15 amino acids long. The CDR3 DNA reads as TGTGCCAGCAGCCAGCGTGGGACAGGGGTCAATGAGCAGTTCTTC. Its translation is CASSQRGTGVNEQFF.

This clonotype was seen repeatedly, ten times or more. The gene calls are TRBV7-2 and TRBJ1-5; no firm D call. Between the trimmed V and J ends, which lost 5 bases and 4 bases, there was a span of 21 bases. The CDR3 spans 17 residues. Germline CDR1 reads SGHTA; CDR2 reads FQGNSA. The DNA of the CDR3 is TGTGCCAGCAGCCCCACGTTTAGGGTACAGTGGAATCAGCCCCAGCATTTT. It codes for CASSPTFRVQWNQPQHF.

This clonotype came up many times. V usage is TRBV21-1 and J usage is TRBJ1-6. TRBV21-1 counts as a pseudogene. There are 17 residues in the CDR3. The CDR3 sequence: CASSKGRRPYYNSPLHF. DNA of the CDR3: TGTGCCAGCAGCAAAGGACGGCGACCCTACTATAATTCACCCCTCCACTTT.

The V and J genes are TRBV7-9 and TRBJ2-1; no clear D. V was pared by 4 bases and J by 10 bases, with 8 bases between. CDR3 length: 11 residues. Germline values: CDR1 SEHNR, CDR2 FQNEAQ (reference sequence). CDR3 in amino acids: CASSSNWEQFF. In DNA form, the CDR3 reads TGTGCCAGCAGCTCCAACTGGGAGCAGTTCTTC.

This clonotype was seen at least ten times. The CDR3: CASSFGVVGLGNTIYF. The CDR3 nucleotides read TGCGCCAGCAGCTTTGGAGTCGTAGGGCTCGGAAACACCATATATTTT. The chain couples TRBV5-1 to TRBJ1-3; D call uncertain. Germline assignment: CDR1 SGHRS and CDR2 YFSETQ. This CDR3 has 16 residues. The V gene lost 2 bases and the J gene lost 4 bases, with 16 bases spanning the gap.

This clonotype has a count of ten or more. The chain carries TRBV5-4 and TRBJ2-5; D not certain. Germline assignment: CDR1 SGHNT and CDR2 YYREEE (reference sequence). The CDR3 runs to 14 residues. Between the trimmed V and J ends, which lost 1 base and 1 base, there was a span of 8 bases. The CDR3: CASSLIPGQETQYF. CDR3 nucleotides: TGTGCCAGCAGCTTGATCCCCGGCCAAGAGACCCAGTACTTC.

This clonotype appeared many times. The chain links TRBV10-3 to TRBJ1-1, with 8 nucleotides matching TRBD1. Germline CDR1 reads ENHRY; CDR2 reads SYGVKD. The length of the CDR3 is 13 residues. V lost 7 bases to trimming and J lost 6 bases; unmatched junction nucleotides: 7. Here the CDR3 DNA reads TGTGCCATCACGGACAGGGTGGGGTCTGAAGCTTTCTTT. It yields the protein CAITDRVGSEAFF.

This clonotype was seen repeatedly, ten times or more. The chain couples TRBV27 to TRBJ2-3; the D gene is possibly TRBD2 (5 bases). Trimming left V 8 bases short and J 6 bases short, with 18 bases between. The CDR3 covers 14 residues. Looked up from germline, CDR1 is MNHEY and CDR2 is SMNVEV (reference sequence). CDR3 coding DNA: TGTGCCAGCCAAAATAGACTACCCTGGGATACGCAGTATTTT. It encodes CASQNRLPWDTQYF.

There are many counts of this clonotype. The chain couples TRBV10-3 to TRBJ2-7; TRBD2 matches at 12 bases. V trimming: 10 bases; J trimming: 0 bases; junction bases outside the gene matches: 4. Germline V gives CDR1 ENHRY, CDR2 SYGVKD. This CDR3 is 14 amino acids long. CDR3: CATLAGGNSYEQYF. The DNA of the CDR3 is TGTGCCACACTAGCGGGGGGCAACTCCTACGAGCAGTACTTC.

This clonotype was observed many times. The chain recombines TRBV5-1 with TRBJ2-7; 12 bases align to TRBD2. The CDR3 runs 15 residues. CDR1 and CDR2 (germline): SGHRS, YFSETQ. V shed 3 bases, J shed 3 bases, and the junction held 4 bases outside the gene matches. CDR3 bases: TGCGCCAGCAGCTCAGGACTAGCGGGACACTACGAGCAGTACTTC. Translation gives CASSSGLAGHYEQYF.

This clonotype was counted ten times or more. The rearrangement joins TRBV6-1 to TRBJ1-6; D is possibly TRBD1 (6 bases). The CDR3 covers 16 residues. V was trimmed by 8 bases and J by 3 bases, leaving 17 bases between them. The germline CDR1 and CDR2 sequences are MNHNS and SASEGT. CDR3 DNA: TGTGCCAGCTCCCGAGCAGGGGCCGGCTATAATTCACCCCTCCACTTT. This encodes CASSRAGAGYNSPLHF.

The table lists this clonotype with many counts. This chain links TRBV9 with TRBJ2-1; 13 nucleotides agree with TRBD2. In germline, CDR1 is SGDLS, CDR2 YYNGEE. V was pared by 1 base and J by 6 bases, with 1 base of the junction left unmatched. The length of the CDR3 is 15 residues. The CDR3 protein is CASSVRLAGGNEQFF. The CDR3 DNA sequence: TGTGCCAGCAGCGTACGACTAGCGGGGGGCAATGAGCAGTTCTTC.

Ten or more counts support this clonotype. The rearrangement links TRBV10-3 to TRBJ2-7, with D possibly being TRBD2 (5 bases). Germline CDR1 and CDR2: ENHRY and SYGVKD. Trimming stripped 6 bases from V and 6 bases from J, with 9 bases between. This CDR3 is built from 11 residues. CDR3 DNA sequence: TGTGCCATCAGGCAACTAGGCGAGCAGTACTTC. Translated, it gives CAIRQLGEQYF.

This clonotype was seen many times. This rearrangement joins TRBV12-3 or TRBV12-4 to TRBJ1-1; no reliable D call. This CDR3 is 13 amino acids long. V shed 5 bases and J shed 11 bases, with 18 bases lying between them. The DNA for the CDR3 is TGTGCCAGCAGTCCCCCGGAGCGACTGGACGCTTTCTTT. Its translation is CASSPPERLDAFF.

CDR3 in amino acids: CASSQEGVSGQETQYF. The DNA of the CDR3 is TGTGCCAGCAGCCAAGAGGGCGTTTCTGGTCAAGAGACCCAGTACTTC. The V and J genes are TRBV4-2 and TRBJ2-5; D gene ambiguous. Trimming stripped 0 bases from V and 2 bases from J, with 13 bases between. The germline V gene encodes CDR1 LGHNA and CDR2 YNFKEQ. This CDR3 has 16 residues.

On this clonotype: Since the CDR3 does not end with the conserved phenylalanine or tryptophan, this likely comes from a read error. The V and J genes are TRBV14 and TRBJ2-5; D is undetermined. V lost 0 bases to trimming and J lost 3 bases, with 14 bases between them. Germline lookup yields CDR1 SGHDN and CDR2 FVKESK. The CDR3 has 16 amino acids. CDR3 loop: CASSQDRGGGEETQYI. The CDR3 DNA reads as TGTGCCAGCAGCCAAGATCGCGGTGGCGGCGAAGAGACCCAGTACATC.

J is TRBJ2-1 and V is TRBV11-2, with 9 bases that match TRBD1. V dropped 4 bases and J dropped 3; count of bases not matched to a gene: 4. Looked up from germline, CDR1 is SGHAT and CDR2 is FQNNGV. The CDR3 covers 15 residues. In DNA form, the CDR3 reads TGTGCCAGCAGCTCGGACAGGGGAATCTACAATGAGCAGTTCTTC. Its translation is CASSSDRGIYNEQFF.